This T cell receptor (beta chain) was recorded in a study of blood T cell repertoires in COVID-19. At the level of the study: T cells, B-cell-depleted T cells, or PBMCs provided the cDNA or gDNA that served as material.

Using immunoSEQ multiplex PCR, the repertoire was profiled, and TCRdb retains in-frame clones only, with some absent. The sample shows about 60,000 clones, about 84% of them seen only once. The CDR3 contains 16 residues. V gave up 2 bases and J gave up 1 base, with 16 bases separating them. The germline gives CDR1 SGHRS, CDR2 YFSETQ. This clone came up once. The source of this sequence is a human donor in a cohort sampled during active COVID-19. Specimen: peripheral blood. This chain uses TRBV5-1 with TRBJ2-7; weak D call: TRBD1 (5 bases). Here the CDR3 reads CASSFRPGMASYEQYF. For the CDR3, the DNA is TGCGCCAGCAGCTTCCGTCCAGGGATGGCGTCCTACGAGCAGTACTTC.